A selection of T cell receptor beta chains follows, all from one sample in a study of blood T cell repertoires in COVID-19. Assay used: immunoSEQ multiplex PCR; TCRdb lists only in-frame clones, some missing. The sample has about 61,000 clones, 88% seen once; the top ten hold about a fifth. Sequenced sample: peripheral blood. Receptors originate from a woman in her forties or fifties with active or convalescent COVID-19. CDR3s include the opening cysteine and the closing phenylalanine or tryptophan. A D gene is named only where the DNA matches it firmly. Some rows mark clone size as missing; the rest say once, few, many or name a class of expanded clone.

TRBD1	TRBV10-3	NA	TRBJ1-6	TGTGCCATCAGTGAAAGGGAGGACAGGGATAATTCACCCCTCCACTTT	CAISEREDRDNSPLHF
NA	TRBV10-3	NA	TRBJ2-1	TGTGCCATCAGTGAGCGAGGCCTCCACAATGAGCAGTTCTTC	CAISERGLHNEQFF
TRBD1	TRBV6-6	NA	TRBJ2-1	TGTGCCAGCAGTTACAGGGGACAGTACAATGAGCAGTTCTTC	CASSYRGQYNEQFF
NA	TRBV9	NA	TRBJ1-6	TGTGCCAGCAGCGTAGACTTGCTCTATAATTCACCCCTCCACTTT	CASSVDLLYNSPLHF
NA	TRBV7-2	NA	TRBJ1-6	TGTGCCAGCAGCTTAACCCCGGGTTGGAATTCACCCCTCCACTTT	CASSLTPGWNSPLHF
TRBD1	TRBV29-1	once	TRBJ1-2	TGCAGCGTTGTCCGCCGACAGGGCCACTATGGCTACACCTTC	CSVVRRQGHYGYTF
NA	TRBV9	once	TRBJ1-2	TGTGCCAGCAGCCCCCATCAGGGCTCGAACTATGGCTACACCTTC	CASSPHQGSNYGYTF
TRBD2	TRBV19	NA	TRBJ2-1	TGTGCCAGTAGCTCCGGGACTAGCGGTCACATCGGGGCGCAGTTCTTC	CASSSGTSGHIGAQFF
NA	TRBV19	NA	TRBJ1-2	TGTGCCAGTAGTATGGAGGTCCAGGGGAGTGGCTACACCTTC	CASSMEVQGSGYTF
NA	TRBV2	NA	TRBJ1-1	TGTGCCAGCAAGCGACAGGACACTGAAGCTTTCTTT	CASKRQDTEAFF
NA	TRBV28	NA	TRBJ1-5	TGTGCCAGCAGTTTACCGACAGGATGGGATCAGCCCCAGCATTTT	CASSLPTGWDQPQHF
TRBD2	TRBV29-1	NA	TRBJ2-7	TGCAGCGTTGACCTCTCCGGGACTAGCGGGTCCTACGAGCAGTACTTC	CSVDLSGTSGSYEQYF
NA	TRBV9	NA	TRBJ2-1	TGTGCCAGCAAACCGCTGCGGTCGGGCAATGAGCAGTTCTTC	CASKPLRSGNEQFF
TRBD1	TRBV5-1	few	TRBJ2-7	TGCGCCAGCAGCTTGGGGACAGGGGGTCGGGACGAGCAGTACTTC	CASSLGTGGRDEQYF
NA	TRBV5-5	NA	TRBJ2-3	TGTGCCAGCAGCTTCGACACGTCCACAGATACGCAGTATTTT	CASSFDTSTDTQYF
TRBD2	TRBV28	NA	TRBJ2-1	TGTGCCAGCAGTTTAGGGCTAGCGGGAGATAATGAGCAGTTCTTC	CASSLGLAGDNEQFF
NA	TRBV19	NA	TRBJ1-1	TGTGCCAGTAGTTCGCAGGGCAGGGCGAGCACTGAAGCTTTCTTT	CASSSQGRASTEAFF
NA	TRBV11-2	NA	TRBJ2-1	TGTGCCAGCAGCTTATGGCTAGCAGTTGAGCAGTTCTTC	CASSLWLAVEQFF
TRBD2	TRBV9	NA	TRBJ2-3	TGTGCCAGCAGCGTAGATACGGGACTAGCGGTTTCAGATACGCAGTATTTT	CASSVDTGLAVSDTQYF
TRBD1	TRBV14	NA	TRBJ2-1	TGTGCCAGCAGCCAGGGAACAGGGGGGATAAATGAGCAGTTCTTC	CASSQGTGGINEQFF
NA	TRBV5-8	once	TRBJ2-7	TGTGCCAGCAGCTTGGCCTACGGGACTGGAACCTACGAGCAGTACTTC	CASSLAYGTGTYEQYF
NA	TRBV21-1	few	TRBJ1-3	TGTGCCAGCAGCAAAGGGCAGGGGGCGGGAAACACCATATATTTT	CASSKGQGAGNTIYF
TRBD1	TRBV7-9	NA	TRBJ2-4	TGTGCCAGCAGCTCGAGGACAGGTCCTCCCTCAGCCAAAAACATTCAGTACTTC	CASSSRTGPPSAKNIQYF
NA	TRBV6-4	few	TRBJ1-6	NA	CATYRCYNSPLHF
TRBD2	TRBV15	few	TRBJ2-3	TGTGCCACCAGCAGAGCCCAAGGGAGCGGGAGTTTAGATACGCAGTATTTT	CATSRAQGSGSLDTQYF
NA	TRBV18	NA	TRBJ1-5	TGTGCCAGCTCACCAGTCGCGGGAAATCAGCCCCAGCATTTT	CASSPVAGNQPQHF
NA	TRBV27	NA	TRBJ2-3	TGTGCCAGCAGTTTAGGGGCACTTCAAGCGGATACGCAGTATTTT	CASSLGALQADTQYF
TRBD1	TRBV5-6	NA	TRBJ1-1	TGTGCCAGCAACCCCCTCCGGGACAGGGGATGGCCTGAAGCTTTCTTT	CASNPLRDRGWPEAFF
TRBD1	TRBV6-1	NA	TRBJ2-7	TGTGCCAGCAGTGAACGGGACAGCTCAGTTGGCTACGAGCAGTACTTC	CASSERDSSVGYEQYF
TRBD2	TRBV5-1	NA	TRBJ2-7	TGCGCCAGCAGCATCGGGACTAGCGGGAGCCCCTACGAGCAGTACTTC	CASSIGTSGSPYEQYF
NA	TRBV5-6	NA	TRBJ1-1	TGTGCCAGCAGCTTTAGCGCTGAAGCTTTCTTT	CASSFSAEAFF
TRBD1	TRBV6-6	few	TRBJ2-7	TGTGCCAGCAGTGATACAGGGGGCGCTTCCTACGAGCAGTACTTC	CASSDTGGASYEQYF
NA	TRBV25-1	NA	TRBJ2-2	TGTGCCAGCAGCAACCCTCCGACAGGTCTCGGGGTCGGGGAGCTGTTTTTT	CASSNPPTGLGVGELFF
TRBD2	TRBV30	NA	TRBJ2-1	TGTGCCTGGAAATCAGCGGGGACCTACTACAATGAGCAGTTCTTC	CAWKSAGTYYNEQFF
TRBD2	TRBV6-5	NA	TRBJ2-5	TGTGCCAGCCGGGACTACCTTCAAGAGACCCAGTACTTC	CASRDYLQETQYF
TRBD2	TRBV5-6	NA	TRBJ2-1	TGTGCCAGCAGCTTGGAAGCTCTAGCGGGAGTTGAGCAGTTCTTC	CASSLEALAGVEQFF
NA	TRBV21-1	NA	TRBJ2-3	TGTGCCAGCAGCAGAAAGGCCCGGACTAGCGGGCGCACAGATACGCAGTATTTT	CASSRKARTSGRTDTQYF
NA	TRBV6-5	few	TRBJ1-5	TGTGCCAGCAGAAGAAGACAGCGCAATCAGCCCCAGCATTTT	CASRRRQRNQPQHF
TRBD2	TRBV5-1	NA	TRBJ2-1	TGCGCCAGCAGCTTGCCTAGCGGGGCAGCCTACAATGAGCAGTTCTTC	CASSLPSGAAYNEQFF
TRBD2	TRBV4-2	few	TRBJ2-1	TGTGCCAGCAGCCCCCTAGCGGGAGGTAAGGGGAATGAGCAGTTCTTC	CASSPLAGGKGNEQFF
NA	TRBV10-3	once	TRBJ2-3	TGTGCCATCAGTGAGTCGGGACTCCAGGGAGATACGCAGTATTTT	CAISESGLQGDTQYF
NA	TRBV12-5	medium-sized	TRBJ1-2	TGTGCTAGTGGTTTGGAGGCCTCGGGGGGAGCGGATGGCTACACCTTC	CASGLEASGGADGYTF
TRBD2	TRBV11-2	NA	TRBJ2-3	TGTGCCAGCAGCTTAAGCGGGGGCTTCACAGATACGCAGTATTTT	CASSLSGGFTDTQYF
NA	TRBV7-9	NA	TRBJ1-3	TGTGCCAGCAGCTTAGCGGTTTCTAGGGGAAACACCATATATTTT	CASSLAVSRGNTIYF
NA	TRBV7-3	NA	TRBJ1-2	TGTGCCAGCACCCAAACCGGGGGGAAAAGCTATGGCTACACCTTC	CASTQTGGKSYGYTF
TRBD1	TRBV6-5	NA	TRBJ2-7	TGTGCCAGCAGCTATGGTCCGGGACAGGGCTACGAGCAGTACTTC	CASSYGPGQGYEQYF
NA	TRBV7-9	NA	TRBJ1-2	TGTGCCAGCAGCGTAGACGGGTATGGCTACACCTTC	CASSVDGYGYTF
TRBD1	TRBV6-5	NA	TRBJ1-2	TGTGCCATTTCGACAGGGTTTGACTATGGCTACACCTTC	CAISTGFDYGYTF
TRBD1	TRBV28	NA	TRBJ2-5	TGTGCCAGCAGAGAAACAGGGGGCGGTGAGGCCCAGTACTTC	CASRETGGGEAQYF
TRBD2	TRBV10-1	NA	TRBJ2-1	TGCGCCAGCAGTGATAGGCGAGGACTAGCGGGGGACAATGAGCAGTTCTTC	CASSDRRGLAGDNEQFF
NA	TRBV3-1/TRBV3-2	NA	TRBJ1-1	TGTGCCAGCAGCCAAGAAAAGGGGCGCGGAGCTTTCTTT	CASSQEKGRGAFF
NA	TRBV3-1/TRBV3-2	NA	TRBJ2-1	TGTGCCAGCAGTTCTACTTATGGGAGCCCATCATACAATGAGCAGTTCTTC	CASSSTYGSPSYNEQFF
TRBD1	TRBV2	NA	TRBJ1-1	TGTGCCAGCGTGAGGACAGGGGGTTTCACTGAAGCTTTCTTT	CASVRTGGFTEAFF
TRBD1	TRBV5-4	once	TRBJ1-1	TGTGCCAGCAGCTTGGACAGGGGGGACACTGAAGCTTTCTTT	CASSLDRGDTEAFF